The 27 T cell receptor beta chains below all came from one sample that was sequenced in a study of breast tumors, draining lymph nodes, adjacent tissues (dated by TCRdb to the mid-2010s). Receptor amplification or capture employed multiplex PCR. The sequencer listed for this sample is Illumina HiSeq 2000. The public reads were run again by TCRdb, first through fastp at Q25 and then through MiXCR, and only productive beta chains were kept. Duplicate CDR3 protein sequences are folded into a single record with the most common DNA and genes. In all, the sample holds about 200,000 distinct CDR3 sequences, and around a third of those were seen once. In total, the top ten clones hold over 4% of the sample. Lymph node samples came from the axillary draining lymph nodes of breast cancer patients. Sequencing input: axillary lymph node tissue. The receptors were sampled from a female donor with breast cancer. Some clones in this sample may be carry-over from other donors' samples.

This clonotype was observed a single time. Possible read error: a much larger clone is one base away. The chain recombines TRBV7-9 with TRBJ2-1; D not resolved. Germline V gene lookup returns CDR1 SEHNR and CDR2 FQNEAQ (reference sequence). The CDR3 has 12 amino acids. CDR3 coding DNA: TGTGCCCGCAGCTTAGTTACCAATGAGCAGTTCTTC. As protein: CARSLVTNEQFF.

This chain's CDR3 is CASSLVRPGARGLGGNTIYF. DNA for the CDR3: TGTGCCAGCAGCTTAGTTCGGCCCGGGGCGAGGGGCCTAGGTGGAAACACCATATATTTT. The rearrangement uses TRBV11-2 and TRBJ1-3; D might be TRBD1 (5 bases). V was trimmed by 1 base and J by 3 bases, leaving 25 bases between them. CDR1 and CDR2 (germline): SGHAT, FQNNGV. The CDR3 loop spans 20 amino acids. Using reference TRBV11-2 and TRBJ1-3 for the parts outside the CDR3, the full variable domain is EAGVAQSPRYKIIEKRQSVAFWCNPISGHATLYWYQQILGQGPKLLIQFQNNGVVDDSQLPKDRFSAERLKGVDSTLKIQPAKLEDSAVYLCASSLVRPGARGLGGNTIYFGEGSWLTVV.

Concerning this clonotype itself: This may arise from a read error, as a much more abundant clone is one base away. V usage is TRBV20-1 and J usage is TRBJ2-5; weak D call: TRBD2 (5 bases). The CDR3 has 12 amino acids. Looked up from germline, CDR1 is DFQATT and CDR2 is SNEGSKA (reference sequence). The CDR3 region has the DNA TGCAGCGGTAGCCTCCGAAGGGAGACCCCGTACTTC. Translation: CSGSLRRETPYF.

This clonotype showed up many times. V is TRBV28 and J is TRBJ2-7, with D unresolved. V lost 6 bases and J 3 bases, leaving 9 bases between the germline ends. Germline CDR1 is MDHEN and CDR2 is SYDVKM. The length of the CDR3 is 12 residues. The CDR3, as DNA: TGTGCCAGCAGAGGGCCTTTCTACGAGCAGTACTTC. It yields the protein CASRGPFYEQYF.

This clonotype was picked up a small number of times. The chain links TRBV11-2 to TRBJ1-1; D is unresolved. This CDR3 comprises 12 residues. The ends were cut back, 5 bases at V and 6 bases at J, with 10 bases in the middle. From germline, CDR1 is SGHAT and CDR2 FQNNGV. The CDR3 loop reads CASSTPRSEAFF. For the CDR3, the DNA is TGTGCCAGCAGCACCCCGAGGTCTGAAGCTTTCTTT.

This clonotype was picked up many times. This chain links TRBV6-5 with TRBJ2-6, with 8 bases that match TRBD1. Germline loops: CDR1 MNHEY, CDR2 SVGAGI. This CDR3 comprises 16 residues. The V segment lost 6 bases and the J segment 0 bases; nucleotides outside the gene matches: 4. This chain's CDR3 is CASRNRGISGANVLTF. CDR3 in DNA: TGTGCCAGCAGGAACAGGGGGATCTCTGGGGCCAACGTCCTGACTTTC.

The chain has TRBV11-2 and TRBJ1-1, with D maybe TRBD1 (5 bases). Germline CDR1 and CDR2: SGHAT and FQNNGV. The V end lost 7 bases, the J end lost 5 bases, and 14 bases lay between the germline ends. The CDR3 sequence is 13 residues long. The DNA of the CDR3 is TGTGCCAGCACCTCGGGGCTGGGAACTGAAGCTTTCTTT. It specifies CASTSGLGTEAFF.

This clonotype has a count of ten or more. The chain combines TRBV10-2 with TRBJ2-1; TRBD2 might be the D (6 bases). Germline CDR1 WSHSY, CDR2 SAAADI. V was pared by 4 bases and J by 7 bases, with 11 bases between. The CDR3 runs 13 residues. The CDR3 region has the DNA TGCGCCAGCAGTGTGGGGCTAGCGAATGAGCAGTTCTTC. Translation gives CASSVGLANEQFF.

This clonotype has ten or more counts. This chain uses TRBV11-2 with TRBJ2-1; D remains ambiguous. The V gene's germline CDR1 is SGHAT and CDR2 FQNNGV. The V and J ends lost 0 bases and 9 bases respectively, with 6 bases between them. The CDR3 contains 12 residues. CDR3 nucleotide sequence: TGTGCCAGCAGCTTAGATCCTGGTGAGCAGTTCTTC. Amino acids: CASSLDPGEQFF. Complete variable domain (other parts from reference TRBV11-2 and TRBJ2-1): EAGVAQSPRYKIIEKRQSVAFWCNPISGHATLYWYQQILGQGPKLLIQFQNNGVVDDSQLPKDRFSAERLKGVDSTLKIQPAKLEDSAVYLCASSLDPGEQFFGPGTRLTVL.

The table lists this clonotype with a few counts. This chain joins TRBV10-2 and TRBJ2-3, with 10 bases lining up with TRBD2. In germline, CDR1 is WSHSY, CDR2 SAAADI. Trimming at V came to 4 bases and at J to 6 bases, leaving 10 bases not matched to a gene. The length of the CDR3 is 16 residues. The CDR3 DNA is TGCGCCAGCAGTGTGGCTAGCGGGAGCGCCGGGGATACGCAGTATTTT. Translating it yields CASSVASGSAGDTQYF.

CDR3 in DNA: TGTGCCAGCATCCCGGGACAGGGGGTCGATGGCTACACCTTC. Translation: CASIPGQGVDGYTF. V usage is TRBV14 and J usage is TRBJ1-2, with 11 bases matching TRBD1. Germline V lookup: CDR1 SGHDN, CDR2 FVKESK. The CDR3 is 14 residues long. V was clipped by 7 bases and J by 6 bases; unmatched bases: 7.

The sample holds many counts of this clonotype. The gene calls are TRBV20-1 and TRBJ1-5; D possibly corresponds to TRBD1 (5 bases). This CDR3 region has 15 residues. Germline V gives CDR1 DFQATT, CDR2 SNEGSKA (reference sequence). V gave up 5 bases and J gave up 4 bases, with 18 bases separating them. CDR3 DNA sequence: TGCAGTGCTCGTGTCGGGGCAGGGCCAAATCAGCCCCAGCATTTT. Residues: CSARVGAGPNQPQHF.

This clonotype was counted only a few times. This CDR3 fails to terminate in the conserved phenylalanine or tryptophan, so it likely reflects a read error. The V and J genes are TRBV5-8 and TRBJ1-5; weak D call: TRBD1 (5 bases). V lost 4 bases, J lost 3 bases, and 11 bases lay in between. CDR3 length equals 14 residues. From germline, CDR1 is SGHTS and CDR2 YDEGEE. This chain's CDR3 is CASSHRQLNQPQHV. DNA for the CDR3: TGTGCCAGCAGCCACCGACAGCTCAATCAGCCCCAGCATGTT.

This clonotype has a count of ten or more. The CDR3 DNA sequence: TGTGCCAGCAGCTTACCCCTGCAGGGCGTTTATGGCTACACCTTC. This translates into CASSLPLQGVYGYTF. The chain combines TRBV5-6 with TRBJ1-2, with D possibly matching TRBD1 (5 bases). CDR1 and CDR2 (germline): SGHDT, YYEEEE. The CDR3 loop spans 15 amino acids. Trimming pared 2 bases from V and 5 bases from J, leaving 16 bases between. The variable domain in full, completed from reference TRBV5-6 and TRBJ1-2, reads DAGVTQSPTHLIKTRGQQVTLRCSPKSGHDTVSWYQQALGQGPQFIFQYYEEEERQRGNFPDRFSGHQFPNYSSELNVNALLLGDSALYLCASSLPLQGVYGYTFGSGTRLTVV.

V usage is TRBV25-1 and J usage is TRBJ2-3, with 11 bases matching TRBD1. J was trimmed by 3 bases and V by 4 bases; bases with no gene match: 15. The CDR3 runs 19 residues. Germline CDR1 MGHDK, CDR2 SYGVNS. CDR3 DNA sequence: TGTGCCAGCAGTGCTAGAGCCGGACGGGGACAGGGGGGGACAGATACGCAGTATTTT. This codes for CASSARAGRGQGGTDTQYF.

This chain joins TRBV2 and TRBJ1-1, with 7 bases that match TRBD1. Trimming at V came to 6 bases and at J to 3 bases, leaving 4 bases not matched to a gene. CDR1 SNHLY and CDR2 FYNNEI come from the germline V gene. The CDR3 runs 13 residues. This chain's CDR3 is CASSSTGYTEAFF. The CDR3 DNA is TGTGCCAGCAGCTCGACAGGGTACACTGAAGCTTTCTTT. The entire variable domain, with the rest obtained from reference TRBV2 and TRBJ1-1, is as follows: EPEVTQTPSHQVTQMGQEVILRCVPISNHLYFYWYRQILGQKVEFLVSFYNNEISEKSEIFDDQFSVERPDGSNFTLKIRSTKLEDSAMYFCASSSTGYTEAFFGQGTRLTVV.

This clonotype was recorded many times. The CDR3 loop is CASSPVRVGSTETQYF. The CDR3 DNA reads TGTGCCAGCAGCCCCGTCCGAGTCGGGAGCACTGAGACCCAGTACTTC. V gene TRBV9 combines with J gene TRBJ2-5; possible D gene TRBD2, 6 bases. V lost 4 bases and J 5 bases, leaving 21 bases between the germline ends. This CDR3 is 16 amino acids long. Germline lookup yields CDR1 SGDLS and CDR2 YYNGEE.

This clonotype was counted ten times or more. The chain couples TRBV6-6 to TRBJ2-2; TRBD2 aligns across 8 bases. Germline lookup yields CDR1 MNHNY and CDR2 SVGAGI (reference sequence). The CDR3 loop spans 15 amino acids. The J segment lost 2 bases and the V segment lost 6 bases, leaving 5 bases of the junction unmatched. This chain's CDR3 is CASRGLALNTGELFF. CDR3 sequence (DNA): TGTGCCAGCAGAGGACTAGCCCTCAACACCGGGGAGCTGTTTTTT.

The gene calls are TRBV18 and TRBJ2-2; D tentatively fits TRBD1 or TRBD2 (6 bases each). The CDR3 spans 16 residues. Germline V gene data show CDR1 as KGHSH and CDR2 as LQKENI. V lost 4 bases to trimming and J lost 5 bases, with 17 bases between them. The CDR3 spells CASSQGGPRGTGELFF. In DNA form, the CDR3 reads TGTGCCAGCTCACAGGGGGGACCTAGGGGGACCGGGGAGCTGTTTTTT.

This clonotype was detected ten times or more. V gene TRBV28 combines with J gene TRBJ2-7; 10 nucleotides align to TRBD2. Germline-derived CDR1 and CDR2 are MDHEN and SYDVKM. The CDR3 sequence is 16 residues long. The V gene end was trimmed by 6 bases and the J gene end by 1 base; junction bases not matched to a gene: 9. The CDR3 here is CASRPTGTSASYEQYF. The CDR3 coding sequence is TGTGCCAGCAGACCAACCGGGACTAGCGCTTCCTACGAGCAGTACTTC.

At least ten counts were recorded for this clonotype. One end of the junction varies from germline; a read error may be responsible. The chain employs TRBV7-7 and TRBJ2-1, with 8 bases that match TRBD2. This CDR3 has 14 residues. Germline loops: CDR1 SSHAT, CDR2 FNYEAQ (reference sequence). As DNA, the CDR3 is TGTGCTAGCAGCCCTTCCGGGACTAGCAATGAGCAGTTCTTC. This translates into CASSPSGTSNEQFF. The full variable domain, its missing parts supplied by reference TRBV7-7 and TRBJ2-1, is GAGVSQSPRYKVTKRGQDVTLRCDPISSHATLYWYQQALGQGPEFLTYFNYEAQPDKSGLPSDRFSAERPEGSISTLTIQRTEQRDSAMYRCASSPSGTSNEQFFGPGTRLTVL.

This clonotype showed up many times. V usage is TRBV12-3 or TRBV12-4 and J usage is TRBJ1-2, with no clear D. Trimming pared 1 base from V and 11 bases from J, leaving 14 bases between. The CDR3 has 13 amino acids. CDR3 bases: TGTGCCAGCAGTTTAGGGACCCGACTGGCGTACACCTTC. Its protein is CASSLGTRLAYTF.

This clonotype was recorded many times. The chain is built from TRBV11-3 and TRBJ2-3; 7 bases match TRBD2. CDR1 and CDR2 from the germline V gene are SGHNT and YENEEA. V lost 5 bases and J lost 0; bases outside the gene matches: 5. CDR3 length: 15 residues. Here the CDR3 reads CASSQRGGSTDTQYF. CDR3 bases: TGTGCCAGCAGCCAGCGGGGCGGGAGCACAGATACGCAGTATTTT.

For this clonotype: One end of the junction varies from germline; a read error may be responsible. CDR3 DNA sequence: TGTGCCAGCAGACTAGCTAGCGGGGGCACAAATACGCAGTATTTT. Translation gives CASRLASGGTNTQYF. The rearrangement joins TRBV7-2 to TRBJ2-3; 10 bases match TRBD2. Germline CDR1 reads SGHTA; CDR2 reads FQGNSA. This CDR3 comprises 15 residues.

The CDR3 loop reads CASSPPRSRGQRAGELFF. CDR3 DNA: TGTGCCAGCAGTCCCCCCCGTAGCCGGGGGCAAAGGGCTGGGGAGCTGTTTTTT. This chain connects TRBV12-5 to TRBJ2-2; D might be TRBD1 or TRBD2, each matching 6 bases. Germline loops: CDR1 LGHNT, CDR2 FRNRAP. The CDR3 consists of 18 residues.

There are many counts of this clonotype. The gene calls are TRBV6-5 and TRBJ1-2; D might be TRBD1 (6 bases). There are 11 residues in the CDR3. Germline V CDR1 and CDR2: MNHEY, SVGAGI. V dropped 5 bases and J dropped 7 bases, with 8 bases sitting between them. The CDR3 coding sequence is TGTGCCAGCAGTACAGGGTTTGGCTACACCTTC. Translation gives CASSTGFGYTF.

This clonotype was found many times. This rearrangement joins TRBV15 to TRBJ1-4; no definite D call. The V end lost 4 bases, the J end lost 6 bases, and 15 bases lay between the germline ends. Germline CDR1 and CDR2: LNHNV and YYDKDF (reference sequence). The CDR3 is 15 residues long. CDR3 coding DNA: TGTGCCACCAGCACCTTATGGGAAGGAGATGAAAAACTGTTTTTT. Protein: CATSTLWEGDEKLFF.